This TCR beta chain appears in the sequencing data of a study of cytomegalovirus exposure and HLA in healthy donors. This CDR3 spans 15 amino acids. The germline V gene encodes CDR1 SGHNT and CDR2 YENEEA. V lost 2 bases, J lost 0 bases, and 8 bases lay in between. This clone has a single count. The primer mix had 60 Vbeta and 13 Jbeta primers. TCRdb's copy holds only in-frame clones and misses some; the assay was immunoSEQ multiplex PCR. Of 150,000 to 200,000 clones detected, approximately 81% appear once; the ten largest clones hold under 3%. This TCR was recovered from a woman aged 45-59 years in good health and CMV-seronegative. The rearrangement joins TRBV11-3 to TRBJ2-1; weak D call: TRBD2 (5 bases). What was sequenced was PBMCs. The CDR3 is CASSLRESSYNEQFF. CDR3 DNA: TGTGCCAGCAGCTTACGGGAAAGCTCCTACAATGAGCAGTTCTTC. The entire variable domain, with the rest obtained from reference TRBV11-3 and TRBJ2-1, is as follows: EAGVVQSPRYKIIEKKQPVAFWCNPISGHNTLYWYLQNLGQGPELLIRYENEEAVDDSQLPKDRFSAERLKGVDSTLKIQPAELGDSAVYLCASSLRESSYNEQFFGPGTRLTVL.